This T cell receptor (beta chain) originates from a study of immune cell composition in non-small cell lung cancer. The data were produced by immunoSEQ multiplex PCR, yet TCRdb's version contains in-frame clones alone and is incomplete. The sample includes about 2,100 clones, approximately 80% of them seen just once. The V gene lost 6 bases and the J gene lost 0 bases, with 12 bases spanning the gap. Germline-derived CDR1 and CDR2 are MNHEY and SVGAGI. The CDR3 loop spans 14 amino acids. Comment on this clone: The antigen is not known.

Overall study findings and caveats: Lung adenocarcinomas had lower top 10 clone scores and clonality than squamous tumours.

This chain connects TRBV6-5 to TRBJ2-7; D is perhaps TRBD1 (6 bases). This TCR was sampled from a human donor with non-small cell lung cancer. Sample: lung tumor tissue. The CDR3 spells CASSQTGASYEQYF. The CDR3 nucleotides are TGTGCCAGCAGCCAGACAGGTGCCTCCTACGAGCAGTACTTC.